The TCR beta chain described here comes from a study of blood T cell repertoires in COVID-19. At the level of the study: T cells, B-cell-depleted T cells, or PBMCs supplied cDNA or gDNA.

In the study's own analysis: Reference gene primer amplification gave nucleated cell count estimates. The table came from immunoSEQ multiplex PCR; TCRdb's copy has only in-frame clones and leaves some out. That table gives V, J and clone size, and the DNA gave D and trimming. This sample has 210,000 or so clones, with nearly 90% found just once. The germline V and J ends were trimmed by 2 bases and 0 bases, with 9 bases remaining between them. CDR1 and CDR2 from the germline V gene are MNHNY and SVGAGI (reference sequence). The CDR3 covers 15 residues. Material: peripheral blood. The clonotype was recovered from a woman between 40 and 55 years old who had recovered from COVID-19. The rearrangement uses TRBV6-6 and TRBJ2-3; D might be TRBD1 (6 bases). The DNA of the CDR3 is TGTGCCAGCAGTTACCCGACAGGTAGCACAGATACGCAGTATTTT. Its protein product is CASSYPTGSTDTQYF.